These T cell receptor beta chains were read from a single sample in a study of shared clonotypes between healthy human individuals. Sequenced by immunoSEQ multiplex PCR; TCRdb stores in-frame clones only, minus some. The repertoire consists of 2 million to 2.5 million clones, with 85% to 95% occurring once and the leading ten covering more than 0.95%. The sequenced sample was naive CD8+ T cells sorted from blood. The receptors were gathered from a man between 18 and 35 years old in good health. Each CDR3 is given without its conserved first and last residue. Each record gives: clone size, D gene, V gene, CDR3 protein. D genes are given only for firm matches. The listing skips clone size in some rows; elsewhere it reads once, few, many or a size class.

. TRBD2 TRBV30 AWSVGAGVNEQF
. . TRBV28 ASTETGQNYEQY
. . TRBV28 ASSLAVNTEAF
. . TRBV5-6 ASSTKQGDWLYNEQF
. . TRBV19 ASSLVIGQETQY
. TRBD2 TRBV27 ASSPDPSGTSYEQY
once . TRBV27 ASSYGGITEAF
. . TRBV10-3 AISGDTGELF
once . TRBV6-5 ASSYGPGLEQY
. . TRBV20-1 SAMDSTEAF
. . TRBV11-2 ASSFPKNEQY
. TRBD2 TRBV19 ASSFLTSGVINEQF
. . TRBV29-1 SVGKGEVQETQY
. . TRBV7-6 ASSLTWGGEKLF
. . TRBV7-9 ASTSPGDNQPQH
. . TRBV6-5 ASRWGVYTEAF
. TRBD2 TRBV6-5 ASSYPLAGGVNEQF
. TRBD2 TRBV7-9 ASSNRLAGGPNEQF
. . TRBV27 ASSLGGLRETQY
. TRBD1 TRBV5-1 ASSPTGVRETQY
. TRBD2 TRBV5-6 ASSLALAGNTGELF